This entry features one T cell receptor beta chain sequence. Its antigen is unidentified. The entry originates in a study of T cell responses to AZD1222 COVID-19 vaccine. Regarding the study as a whole: Spike-specific TCRs gained breadth and depth after people received two AZD1222 doses.

Method: immunoSEQ multiplex PCR; TCRdb's copy keeps in-frame clones and lacks some. The sample lists 95,000 to 110,000 clones; roughly nine tenths were seen once. Investigators merged groups given second doses at roughly 4 or roughly 12 weeks. Germline values: CDR1 PRHDT, CDR2 FYEKMQ (reference sequence). V shed 2 bases and J shed 2 bases, with 7 bases lying between them. This CDR3 has 13 residues. The V gene is TRBV13, the J gene TRBJ2-7; D unresolved. The input for sequencing was peripheral blood, taken 28 days after the second AZD1222 dose. The clonotype was recovered from an adult who received the AZD1222 COVID-19 vaccine. CDR3 sequence reads: CASSLNTAYEQYF. CDR3 DNA: TGTGCCAGCAGCTTAAACACCGCCTACGAGCAGTACTTC. The variable domain in full, completed from reference TRBV13 and TRBJ2-7, reads AAGVIQSPRHLIKEKRETATLKCYPIPRHDTVYWYQQGPGQDPQFLISFYEKMQSDKGSIPDRFSAQQFSDYHSELNMSSLELGDSALYFCASSLNTAYEQYFGPGTRLTVT.